This paragraph covers one T cell receptor beta chain sequence. There is no known antigen for this receptor. Base-call qualities are not available, and no considerably larger clone is one nucleotide away. Receptor amplification or capture employed the immunoSEQ multiplex PCR assay. Sourced from immuneACCESS, this table was stored by TCRdb with only in-frame sequences that have V and J called. A share of the clones is absent; for the studies checked, an unresolved V gene accounts for under half, and the remainder has no known explanation. A total of tens of thousands of clones appear in this sample, roughly 89% of them only once. The ten largest clones add up to about 0.6% of the sample. The CDR3 covers 13 residues, taking in both the cysteine and the phenylalanine. Only the CDR3 DNA is retained, 39 bases long and in frame from the first base. CDR1 is given as SGDLS and CDR2 as YYNGEE, both from the germline V gene. Germline trimming amounts to 2 bases on V and 7 bases on J, with 1 as the count of junction bases outside the gene matches.

This entry comes from a study of T cell changes during pregnancy in multiple sclerosis (dated by TCRdb to the late 2010s). For context, the study as a whole: Changes in the T cell repertoire over the course of pregnancy were examined in this study in women with multiple sclerosis.

Source: CD4+ T cells from peripheral blood mononuclear cells, taken in the first trimester of pregnancy. The chain was built from TRBV9 and TRBJ2-1; 9 middle bases align to TRBD2. The TCR originated in a female donor with multiple sclerosis, enrolled in a pregnancy study. The CDR3 is CASSVGLANEQFF. The DNA is as follows: TGTGCCAGCAGCGTGGGACTAGCAAATGAGCAGTTCTTC.